The clone carrying this T cell receptor (beta chain) was seen many times. Its specificity is not known. Trimming cost V 1 base and J 0 bases; bases outside gene matches: 2. Germline CDR1 reads DFQATT; CDR2 reads SNEGSKA (reference sequence). This CDR3 comprises 15 residues. The sample originates from a study of human T cells and chemical hapten exposure. Study observations and caveats: Sensitization with DPC brought no change to TCRs above 1 in 1000 in frequency.

As for time point: healthy volunteer bleed at 6 weeks. Whole blood that had not been fractionated was the source of extracted total RNA. The library labeled individual cDNA molecules by adding unique molecular identifiers to them. TCRdb processed the RACE reads anew with MiXCR; each CDR3 protein has one entry. The repertoire holds fewer than 85,000 distinct CDR3 sequences, with 7% to 9.5% as singletons. Sequencing was done on a sample of whole blood. The TCR was taken from a female donor in good health. Some clones in this sample may be carry-over from other donors' samples. The V call is TRBV20-1, the J call TRBJ2-3; 9 positions agree with TRBD2. The CDR3 sequence: CSARVAGESTDTQYF. CDR3 coding DNA: TGCAGTGCTAGAGTAGCGGGAGAAAGCACAGATACGCAGTATTTT.